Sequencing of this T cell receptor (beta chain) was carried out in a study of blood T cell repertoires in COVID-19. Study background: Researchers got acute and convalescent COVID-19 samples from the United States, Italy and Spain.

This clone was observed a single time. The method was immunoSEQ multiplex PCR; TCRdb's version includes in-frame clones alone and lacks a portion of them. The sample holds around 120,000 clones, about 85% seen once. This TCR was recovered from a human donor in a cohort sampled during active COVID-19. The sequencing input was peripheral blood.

The CDR3 nucleotides read TGCGCCAGCAGCTTATCCCCACAGGGGCGAGCAACTAATGAAAAACTGTTTTTT. Translated, it gives CASSLSPQGRATNEKLFF. The chain joins TRBV5-1 to TRBJ1-4; 7 bases fit TRBD1. Germline trimming cut 2 bases from V and 0 bases from J; bases unmatched to any gene: 10. CDR3 length: 18 residues. CDR1 and CDR2 (germline): SGHRS, YFSETQ.